These T cell receptor beta chains were read from a single sample in a study of shared clonotypes between healthy human individuals. Measured with immunoSEQ multiplex PCR; TCRdb has only the in-frame clones, and not every one. This repertoire shows about 2.2 million clones, approximately 92% found once; its top ten account for more than 1.5%. Sequenced: naive CD8+ T cells from PBMCs. The receptors shown here come from a young man in good health. Some clones in this sample may be carry-over from other donors' samples. Each CDR3 is given with its conserved first and last residue. D genes are given only for firm matches. Clone size is shown for a subset of rows, as once, few, many or a class of expanded clone.

abundance: NA; v_gene: TRBV27; j_gene: TRBJ2-1; d_gene: TRBD2; CDR3aa: CASSFRAGAATKRYNEQFF; CDR3nt: TGTGCCAGCAGTTTCCGGGCGGGAGCAGCCACTAAAAGATACAATGAGCAGTTCTTC
abundance: few; v_gene: TRBV29-1; j_gene: TRBJ2-3; d_gene: NA; CDR3aa: CSVGEGWLFSTDTQYF; CDR3nt: TGCAGCGTCGGAGAAGGGTGGCTGTTCAGCACAGATACGCAGTATTTT
abundance: NA; v_gene: TRBV2; j_gene: TRBJ2-5; d_gene: TRBD1; CDR3aa: CASSPASGQGWETQYF; CDR3nt: TGTGCCAGCAGCCCCGCTAGCGGACAGGGGTGGGAGACCCAGTACTTC
abundance: once; v_gene: TRBV25-1; j_gene: TRBJ2-1; d_gene: NA; CDR3aa: CASSGYNEQFF; CDR3nt: TGTGCCAGCAGTGGGTACAATGAGCAGTTCTTC
abundance: NA; v_gene: TRBV27; j_gene: TRBJ2-7; d_gene: TRBD2; CDR3aa: CASSLSGRGGRPYEQYF; CDR3nt: TGTGCCAGCAGTTTATCGGGCCGTGGCGGGAGGCCCTACGAGCAGTACTTC
abundance: NA; v_gene: TRBV6-1; j_gene: TRBJ1-5; d_gene: TRBD1; CDR3aa: CASSEWARDRNQPQHF; CDR3nt: TGTGCCAGCAGTGAATGGGCCCGGGACAGAAATCAGCCCCAGCATTTT
abundance: NA; v_gene: TRBV4-1; j_gene: TRBJ2-7; d_gene: NA; CDR3aa: CASSQDWDTGEEYF; CDR3nt: TGCGCCAGCAGCCAAGATTGGGATACAGGGGAGGAGTACTTC
abundance: NA; v_gene: TRBV6-1; j_gene: TRBJ2-2; d_gene: NA; CDR3aa: CASSEIYRANTGELFF; CDR3nt: TGTGCCAGCAGTGAAATTTATCGGGCGAACACCGGGGAGCTGTTTTTT
abundance: NA; v_gene: TRBV29-1; j_gene: TRBJ2-1; d_gene: TRBD2; CDR3aa: CSVEGLAGGPNYNEQFF; CDR3nt: TGCAGCGTTGAAGGTCTAGCGGGAGGGCCCAACTACAATGAGCAGTTCTTC
abundance: NA; v_gene: TRBV7-3; j_gene: TRBJ1-1; d_gene: TRBD1; CDR3aa: CASSVDRGSNTEAFF; CDR3nt: TGTGCCAGCAGCGTCGACAGGGGCTCAAACACTGAAGCTTTCTTT
abundance: NA; v_gene: TRBV7-9; j_gene: TRBJ2-3; d_gene: TRBD2; CDR3aa: CASSSGLVPDTQYF; CDR3nt: TGTGCCAGCAGCTCGGGACTAGTTCCAGATACGCAGTATTTT
abundance: NA; v_gene: TRBV15; j_gene: TRBJ2-7; d_gene: TRBD1; CDR3aa: CATSSYTTGFYEQYF; CDR3nt: TGTGCCACCAGCAGCTACACGACAGGGTTCTACGAGCAGTACTTC
abundance: NA; v_gene: TRBV27; j_gene: TRBJ2-3; d_gene: TRBD2; CDR3aa: CASSLSGRKTSGTPRDTQYF; CDR3nt: TGTGCCAGCAGTTTATCGGGCAGGAAGACTAGCGGCACTCCGAGGGATACGCAGTATTTT
abundance: NA; v_gene: TRBV7-9; j_gene: TRBJ2-7; d_gene: NA; CDR3aa: CASSPAVSPYEQYF; CDR3nt: TGTGCCAGCAGCCCCGCGGTATCTCCCTACGAGCAGTACTTC